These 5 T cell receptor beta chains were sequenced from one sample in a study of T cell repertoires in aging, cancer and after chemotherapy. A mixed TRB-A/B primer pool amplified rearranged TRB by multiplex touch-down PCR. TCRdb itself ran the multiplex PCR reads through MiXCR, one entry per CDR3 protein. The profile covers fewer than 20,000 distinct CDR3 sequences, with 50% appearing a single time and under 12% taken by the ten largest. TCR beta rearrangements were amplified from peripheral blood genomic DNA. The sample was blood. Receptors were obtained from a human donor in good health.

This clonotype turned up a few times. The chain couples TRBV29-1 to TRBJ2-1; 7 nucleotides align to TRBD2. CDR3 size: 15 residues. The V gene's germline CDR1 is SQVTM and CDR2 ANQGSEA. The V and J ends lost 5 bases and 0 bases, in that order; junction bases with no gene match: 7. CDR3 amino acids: CSVPGGSSSYNEQFF. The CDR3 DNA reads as TGCAGCGTTCCCGGGGGGTCCTCCTCCTACAATGAGCAGTTCTTC.

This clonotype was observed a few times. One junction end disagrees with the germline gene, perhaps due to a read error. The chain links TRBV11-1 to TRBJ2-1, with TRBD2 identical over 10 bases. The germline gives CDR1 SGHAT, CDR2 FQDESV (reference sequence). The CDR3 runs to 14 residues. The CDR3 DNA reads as TGCGCCAGCAGATCTAGCGGGAGAACCAATGAGCAGTTCTTC. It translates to CASRSSGRTNEQFF.

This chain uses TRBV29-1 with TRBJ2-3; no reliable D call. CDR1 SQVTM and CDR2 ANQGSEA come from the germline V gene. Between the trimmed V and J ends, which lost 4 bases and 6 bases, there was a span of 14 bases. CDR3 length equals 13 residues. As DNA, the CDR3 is TGCAGCGTTGGACACAACACCGGGGATACGCAGTATTTT. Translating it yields CSVGHNTGDTQYF.

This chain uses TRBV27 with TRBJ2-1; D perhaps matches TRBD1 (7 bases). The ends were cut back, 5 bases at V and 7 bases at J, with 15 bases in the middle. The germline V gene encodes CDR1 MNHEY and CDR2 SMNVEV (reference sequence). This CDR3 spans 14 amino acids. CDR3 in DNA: TGTGCCAGCAGTCCCCGACAGGGAGGTAATGAGCAGTTCTTC. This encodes CASSPRQGGNEQFF.

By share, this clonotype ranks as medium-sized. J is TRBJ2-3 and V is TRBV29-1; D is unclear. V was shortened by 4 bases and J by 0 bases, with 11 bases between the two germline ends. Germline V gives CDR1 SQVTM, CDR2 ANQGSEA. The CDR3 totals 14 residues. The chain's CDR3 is CSVAGVRSTDTQYF. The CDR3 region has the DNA TGCAGCGTTGCGGGTGTCAGAAGCACAGATACGCAGTATTTT.